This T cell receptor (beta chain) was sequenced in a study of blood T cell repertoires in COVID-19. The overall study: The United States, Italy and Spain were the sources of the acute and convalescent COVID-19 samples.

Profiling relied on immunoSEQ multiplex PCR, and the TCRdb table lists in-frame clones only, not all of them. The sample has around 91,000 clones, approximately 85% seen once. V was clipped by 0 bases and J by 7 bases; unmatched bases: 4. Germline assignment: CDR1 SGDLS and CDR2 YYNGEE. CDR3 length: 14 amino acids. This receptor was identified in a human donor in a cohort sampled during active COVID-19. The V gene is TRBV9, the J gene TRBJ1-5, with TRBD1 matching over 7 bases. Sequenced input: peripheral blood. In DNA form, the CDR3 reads TGTGCCAGCAGCGTAGCGGGCAGGGGGCAGCCCCAGCATTTT. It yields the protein CASSVAGRGQPQHF.